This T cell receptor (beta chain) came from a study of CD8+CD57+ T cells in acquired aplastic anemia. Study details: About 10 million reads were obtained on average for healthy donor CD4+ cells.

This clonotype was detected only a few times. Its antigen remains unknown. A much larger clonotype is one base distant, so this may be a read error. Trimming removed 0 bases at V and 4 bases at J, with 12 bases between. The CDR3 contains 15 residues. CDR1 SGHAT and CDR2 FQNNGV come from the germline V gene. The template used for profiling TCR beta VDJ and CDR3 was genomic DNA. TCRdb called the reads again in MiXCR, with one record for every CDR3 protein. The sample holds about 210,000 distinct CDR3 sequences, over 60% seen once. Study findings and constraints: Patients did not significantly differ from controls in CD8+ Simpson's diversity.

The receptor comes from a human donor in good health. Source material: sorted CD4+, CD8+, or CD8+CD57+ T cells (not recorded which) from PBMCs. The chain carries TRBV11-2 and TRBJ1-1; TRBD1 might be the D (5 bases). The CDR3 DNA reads TGTGCCAGCAGCTTAGAAGGGGCAGTTAGCACTGAAGCTTTCTTT. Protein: CASSLEGAVSTEAFF.